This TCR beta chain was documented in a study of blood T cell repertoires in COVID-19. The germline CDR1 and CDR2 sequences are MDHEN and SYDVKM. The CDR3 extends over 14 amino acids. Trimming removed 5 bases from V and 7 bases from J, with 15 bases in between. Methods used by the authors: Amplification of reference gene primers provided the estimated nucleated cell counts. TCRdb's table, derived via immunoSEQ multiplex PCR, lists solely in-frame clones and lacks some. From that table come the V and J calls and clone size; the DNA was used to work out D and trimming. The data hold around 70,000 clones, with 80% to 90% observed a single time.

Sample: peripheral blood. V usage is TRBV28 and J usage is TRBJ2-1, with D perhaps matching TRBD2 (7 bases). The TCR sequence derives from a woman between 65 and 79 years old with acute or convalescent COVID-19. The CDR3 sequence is CASSAGGRENEQFF. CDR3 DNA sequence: TGTGCCAGCAGTGCCGGGGGGCGGGAGAATGAGCAGTTCTTC.